These T cell receptor beta chains were read from a single sample in a study of neurological immune-mediated disorders. Via MiXCR, TCRdb re-called the 5' RACE reads, giving one row per CDR3 protein. The sample records approximately 52,000 distinct CDR3 sequences, about 3.7% being singletons. Material: PBMCs. These receptors all come from a man aged 35 to 55 with multiple sclerosis. The conserved cysteine and the conserved F or W are not part of the CDR3 here. Each record gives: J gene, V gene, CDR3 protein.

>TRBJ2-3|TRBV18
ASSPRPGLGADTQY
>TRBJ2-3|TRBV4-1
ASSQVERGVSTDTQY
>TRBJ1-5|TRBV2
ASNLQGLSNQPQH
>TRBJ1-5|TRBV5-6
ASSRTQGQPQN
>TRBJ1-5|TRBV20-1
SASRDRGFSLGGFPSNQPQH
>TRBJ1-4|TRBV27
ASSLSPVTREKLF
>TRBJ1-6|TRBV20-1
SARSRQGYNSPLH
>TRBJ2-1|TRBV24-1
ATSETSGGSHNEQF
>TRBJ2-2|TRBV6-5
ASGTSGLNTGELF
>TRBJ2-1|TRBV18
ASSPHRAGALSSYNEQF
>TRBJ2-2|TRBV6-6
ASSFRGAPTGELF
>TRBJ2-5|TRBV6-6
VSTPDPLGTQY
>TRBJ2-1|TRBV12-5
ASGPQLGISNEQF
>TRBJ2-1|TRBV12-3/TRBV12-4
ASSPTSDRGPEQF
>TRBJ2-2|TRBV29-1
SGGPMAGELF
>TRBJ2-7|TRBV30
AWSPLAGAHYEQY
>TRBJ2-3|TRBV6-5
ASSYRIRDTQY
>TRBJ1-5|TRBV18
ASSPYSNQPQH
>TRBJ1-5|TRBV7-9
ASSPTNQGPPYSNQPQN
>TRBJ2-5|TRBV20-1
SARGGQPQETQY